The rows below give T cell receptor beta chains drawn from one sample of a study of blood T cell repertoires in COVID-19. This table comes from immunoSEQ multiplex PCR, and its TCRdb copy is limited to in-frame clones, with some not included. The sample holds 37,000 or so clones, approximately 84% seen once. Source material: peripheral blood. These receptors originate from a man older than 75 with active or convalescent COVID-19. Both conserved end residues are part of each CDR3. D genes are given only for firm matches. Only some rows state a clone size, as once, few, many or a class for expanded clones.

V: TRBV6-1; size: -; D: -; J: TRBJ1-5; CDR3: CASSEGSSNQPQHF; DNA: TGTGCCAGCAGTGAGGGGAGTAGCAATCAGCCCCAGCATTTT
V: TRBV5-8; size: -; D: -; J: TRBJ1-2; CDR3: CASSLAPGRYTF; DNA: TGTGCCAGCAGCTTGGCCCCAGGGCGCTACACCTTC
V: TRBV19; size: -; D: -; J: TRBJ2-6; CDR3: CASSIRFASGANVLTF; DNA: TGTGCCAGTAGTATTCGGTTCGCCTCTGGGGCCAACGTCCTGACTTTC
V: TRBV5-8; size: -; D: -; J: TRBJ1-3; CDR3: CASSFITGDDTIYF; DNA: TGTGCCAGCAGCTTTATAACAGGAGATGACACCATATATTTT
V: TRBV5-4; size: -; D: TRBD2; J: TRBJ2-5; CDR3: CASSLTSGGPAQTQYF; DNA: TGTGCCAGCAGCCTGACTAGCGGGGGGCCAGCTCAGACCCAGTACTTC
V: TRBV7-3; size: -; D: TRBD2; J: TRBJ2-5; CDR3: CASSFGGGATETQYF; DNA: TGTGCCAGCAGCTTTGGCGGGGGGGCAACCGAGACCCAGTACTTC
V: TRBV21-1; size: -; D: -; J: TRBJ2-7; CDR3: CASSKPEDSPNSYEQYF; DNA: TGTGCCAGCAGCAAACCAGAAGACTCGCCCAACTCCTACGAGCAGTACTTC
V: TRBV11-3; size: once; D: -; J: TRBJ2-1; CDR3: CASSLDGGQSDEQFF; DNA: TGTGCCAGCAGCTTAGACGGAGGGCAGTCCGATGAGCAGTTCTTC
V: TRBV6-5; size: -; D: TRBD1; J: TRBJ1-2; CDR3: CASRWGDRDDGYTF; DNA: TGTGCCAGCAGGTGGGGGGACAGGGATGATGGCTACACCTTC
V: TRBV7-2; size: -; D: TRBD2; J: TRBJ2-1; CDR3: CASSIRASGSVGEQFF; DNA: TGTGCCAGCAGCATAAGGGCTAGCGGGAGTGTGGGAGAGCAGTTCTTC
V: TRBV11-2; size: once; D: TRBD2; J: TRBJ2-1; CDR3: CASSLVGRTSGRMYNEQFF; DNA: TGTGCCAGCAGCTTAGTAGGTAGAACTAGCGGGAGGATGTACAATGAGCAGTTCTTC
V: TRBV4-1; size: -; D: -; J: TRBJ1-4; CDR3: CASSQDFFVVATNEKLFF; DNA: TGCGCCAGCAGCCAAGATTTCTTCGTAGTGGCAACTAATGAAAAACTGTTTTTT
V: TRBV6-5; size: -; D: TRBD1; J: TRBJ1-2; CDR3: CASSPQGDYGYTF; DNA: TGTGCCAGCAGTCCTCAGGGGGACTATGGCTACACCTTC
V: TRBV11-2; size: -; D: TRBD1; J: TRBJ2-1; CDR3: CASSLGIVRGNHNEQFF; DNA: TGTGCCAGCAGCTTAGGGATTGTCAGGGGGAACCACAATGAGCAGTTCTTC
V: TRBV5-6; size: few; D: -; J: TRBJ2-2; CDR3: CASSWGRASGELFF; DNA: TGTGCCAGCAGCTGGGGCAGGGCCTCCGGGGAGCTGTTTTTT
V: TRBV9; size: -; D: -; J: TRBJ2-1; CDR3: CASSVVDELDSPMGEQFF; DNA: TGTGCCAGCAGCGTAGTTGACGAGTTGGACAGTCCTATGGGTGAGCAGTTCTTC
V: TRBV18; size: few; D: TRBD2; J: TRBJ2-1; CDR3: CASSPASGRNNEQFF; DNA: TGTGCCAGCTCACCCGCTAGCGGGAGGAACAATGAGCAGTTCTTC
V: TRBV10-3; size: -; D: TRBD2; J: TRBJ2-1; CDR3: CAISASGGNNEQFF; DNA: TGTGCCATCAGTGCAAGCGGGGGTAACAATGAGCAGTTCTTC
V: TRBV11-2; size: -; D: -; J: TRBJ1-2; CDR3: CASSLGQGTWVNKQGYTF; DNA: TGTGCCAGCAGCTTAGGGCAGGGGACCTGGGTAAATAAACAGGGCTACACCTTC
V: TRBV3-1/TRBV3-2; size: few; D: TRBD2; J: TRBJ2-2; CDR3: CASSQEMRGGRAGELFF; DNA: TGTGCCAGCAGCCAAGAGATGCGGGGGGGCCGGGCCGGGGAGCTGTTTTTT
V: TRBV6-5; size: -; D: -; J: TRBJ2-7; CDR3: CASSYKGRRDYEQYF; DNA: TGTGCCAGCAGTTACAAAGGCCGGAGAGACTACGAGCAGTACTTC
V: TRBV6-6; size: -; D: -; J: TRBJ1-1; CDR3: CASSSTGNTEAFF; DNA: TGTGCCAGCAGTAGTACAGGTAACACTGAAGCTTTCTTT
V: TRBV10-3; size: -; D: TRBD1; J: TRBJ2-5; CDR3: CAIRRQGVQETQYF; DNA: TGTGCCATCAGGCGTCAGGGGGTCCAAGAGACCCAGTACTTC
V: TRBV6-5; size: -; D: -; J: TRBJ2-3; CDR3: CASSYWGGRGTDTQYF; DNA: TGTGCCAGCAGTTACTGGGGGGGCCGTGGTACAGATACGCAGTATTTT
V: TRBV7-6; size: -; D: TRBD2; J: TRBJ2-3; CDR3: CASSLGTSGGADTQYF; DNA: TGTGCCAGCAGCTTAGGGACTAGCGGGGGTGCAGATACGCAGTATTTT
V: TRBV11-3; size: -; D: TRBD2; J: TRBJ2-1; CDR3: CASSPPTSGKYNEQFF; DNA: TGTGCCAGCAGCCCCCCGACTAGCGGCAAATACAATGAGCAGTTCTTC
V: TRBV7-2; size: -; D: -; J: TRBJ2-7; CDR3: CASSLGWSSYEQYF; DNA: TGTGCCAGCAGCTTAGGTTGGAGCTCCTACGAGCAGTACTTC
V: TRBV28; size: -; D: TRBD1; J: TRBJ1-6; CDR3: CASSAGTGVSPLHF; DNA: TGTGCCAGCAGTGCCGGGACAGGGGTATCACCCCTCCACTTT